This T cell receptor (beta chain) stems from a study of Ad26.COV2.S vaccination and SARS-CoV-2 variants. Study at large: The trial was COV1001 and the donor's arm was Ad26.COV2.S. Study-wide points: Breadth measured for non-spike TCRs was similar across vaccine and placebo recipients.

This CDR3 is 15 amino acids long. Trimming removed 2 bases at V and 1 base at J, with 12 bases between. Germline lookup yields CDR1 MNHEY and CDR2 SVGAGI. A note on this clone: Its target is not known.

Indicated treatment: 15 to 20 received Ad26.COV2.S at low or high dose, single or two shots; several received placebo; per-sample allocation not given. Day 63 after the first injection of vaccine or placebo was the sampling time. Clones were sequenced by immunoSEQ multiplex PCR, and TCRdb holds only the in-frame ones, with some missing. The sample shows hundreds of thousands of clones, 86% of them seen only once. The specimen comprised peripheral blood, sampled in a trial of Ad26.COV2.S vaccine versus placebo. This rearrangement joins TRBV6-5 to TRBJ2-7; possibly TRBD1 for D (6 bases). The TCR comes from a person aged 18-65 years who received the Ad26.COV2.S COVID-19 vaccine or a placebo. The CDR3 bases are TGTGCCAGCAGTTACGAGTCAGGACAGTCCTACGAGCAGTACTTC. Encoded protein: CASSYESGQSYEQYF.